This is a list of T cell receptor beta chains from one sample in a study of CD8 T cells in ankylosing spondylitis. Via MiXCR, TCRdb re-called the 5' RACE reads, giving one row per CDR3 protein. The sample includes some 120,000 distinct CDR3 sequences, roughly 15% of them seen just once. The sample consisted of blood, either unsorted or a sorted T cell fraction (not recorded which). These receptors were collected from a female donor with ankylosing spondylitis or in good health (not recorded which). The CDR3 runs from the conserved cysteine through the conserved F or W. D genes are given only for firm matches. Size is stated for part of the rows, as once, few or many counts, or as a class when the clone is expanded.

clone size	V gene	J gene	D gene	CDR3 DNA	CDR3 protein
few	TRBV28	TRBJ2-7	-	TGTGCCAGCAGTCCGTCGCACTACGAGCAGTACTTC	CASSPSHYEQYF
many	TRBV29-1	TRBJ2-1	TRBD2	TGCAGCGTTGAAGATGAGCGTAGCGGGAGTGTTTACAATGAGCAGTTCTTC	CSVEDERSGSVYNEQFF
many	TRBV7-3	TRBJ2-1	-	TGTGCCAGCAGCTCTCAAGGGGGTGGTGGTGAGCAGTTCTTC	CASSSQGGGGEQFF
many	TRBV5-1	TRBJ1-2	-	TGCGCCAGCAGCCTGAAAGAGCCTAACTATGGCTACACCTTC	CASSLKEPNYGYTF
many	TRBV11-1	TRBJ2-1	-	TGTGCCAGCAGCTTAGGACTTAGCTCCTACAATGAGCAGTTCTTC	CASSLGLSSYNEQFF
few	TRBV18	TRBJ2-1	-	TGTGCCAGCTCACCCGAGGACTACAATGAGCAGTTCTTC	CASSPEDYNEQFF
few	TRBV2	TRBJ2-2	TRBD2	TGTGCCAGCAGGAGGGGACTAGCGGGACAGTACACCGGGGAGCTGTTTTTT	CASRRGLAGQYTGELFF
few	TRBV5-1	TRBJ2-5	-	TGCGCCAGCAGCTATCGCGTAGCGCATCAAGAGACCCAGTACTTC	CASSYRVAHQETQYF
-	TRBV27	TRBJ2-1	-	TGTGCCAGCAGCGGAACGAGAGTGGGTTACAATGAGCAGTTCTTC	CASSGTRVGYNEQFF
-	TRBV4-1	TRBJ2-4	TRBD2	TGCGCCAGCAGCCAAGAGGCTAGCGGGGAATTAGCCAAAAACATTCAGTACTTC	CASSQEASGELAKNIQYF
few	TRBV5-5	TRBJ1-5	-	TGTGCCAGCAGCTTGACGGATCAGGGAAGAAATCAGCCCCAGCATTTT	CASSLTDQGRNQPQHF
many	TRBV19	TRBJ2-7	TRBD1	TGTGCCAGTAGCTCCGGGACAGGGTCCTACGAGCAGTACTTC	CASSSGTGSYEQYF
many	TRBV12-3/TRBV12-4	TRBJ2-2	-	TGTGCCAGCAGTTTCTTACGACTGAAAACCGGGGAGCTGTTTTTT	CASSFLRLKTGELFF
-	TRBV5-6	TRBJ2-7	TRBD1	TGTGCCAGCAGCTTTGGCCAGGGGGCGCGGCAGTACTTC	CASSFGQGARQYF
-	TRBV19	TRBJ2-1	TRBD2	TGTGCCAGTAGTGGCGGACTAGCGGGAATTTATGAGCAGTTCTTC	CASSGGLAGIYEQFF
-	TRBV20-1	TRBJ2-5	TRBD2	TGCAGTGCTATTAGCGGGGGGGTGGAGACCCAGTACTTC	CSAISGGVETQYF
-	TRBV6-1	TRBJ2-1	-	TGTGCCAGCAGTGAAGCTTGGGCAGGGGATTACAATGAGCAGTTCTTC	CASSEAWAGDYNEQFF
few	TRBV20-1	TRBJ2-7	TRBD2	TGCAGTGCTAAAGGGGGGAGCGGGAGGGCCTACGAGCAGTACTTC	CSAKGGSGRAYEQYF
many	TRBV4-1	TRBJ1-2	-	TGCGCCAGCAGCCAATCATTGACAGGCTATGGCTACACCTTC	CASSQSLTGYGYTF
many	TRBV12-3/TRBV12-4	TRBJ2-3	TRBD1	TGTGCCAGCACTCCCGGGACAGGGGGCGCAGATACGCAGTATTTT	CASTPGTGGADTQYF
-	TRBV5-1	TRBJ1-1	-	TGCGCCAGCAGGGCAGCGAACACTGAAGCTTTCTTT	CASRAANTEAFF
-	TRBV19	TRBJ2-7	-	TGTGCCAGTAGTAGCCCATCAAGCTACGAGCAGTACTTC	CASSSPSSYEQYF
-	TRBV12-3/TRBV12-4	TRBJ2-4	-	TGTGCCAGCAGTTTGACTGGGGCCAAAAACATTCAGTACTTC	CASSLTGAKNIQYF
many	TRBV15	TRBJ2-7	TRBD1	TGTGCCACCAGCAGAGGGGCAGGGGGTGTTTCGTACGAGCAGTACTTC	CATSRGAGGVSYEQYF
-	TRBV2	TRBJ2-2	TRBD2	TGTGCCAGCAAGACTAGCGGGGCCCACGGGGAGCTGTTTTTT	CASKTSGAHGELFF
-	TRBV5-6	TRBJ2-1	-	TGTGCCAGCGGCCCCGGCGTCGGGGGCTCCTACAATGAGCAGTTCTTC	CASGPGVGGSYNEQFF
few	TRBV28	TRBJ2-2	TRBD1	TGTGCCAGCAGTTCTCCGGGACAGGGGGCTCCCGGGGAGCTGTTTTTT	CASSSPGQGAPGELFF
few	TRBV12-3/TRBV12-4	TRBJ2-3	TRBD2	TGTGCCAGCAGTCGGACTAGCATCCCAGATACGCAGTATTTT	CASSRTSIPDTQYF
few	TRBV20-1	TRBJ2-7	-	TGCAGTGCTCCCCGTATGAGGGGACCCCACGAGCAGTACTTC	CSAPRMRGPHEQYF
many	TRBV29-1	TRBJ2-1	-	TGCAGCGTTGGACCCCGACTTACCGATGAGCAGTTCTTC	CSVGPRLTDEQFF
-	TRBV20-1	TRBJ2-7	-	TGCAGTGCTAGTTTAGGGTCCGGTTACGAGCAGTACTTC	CSASLGSGYEQYF
-	TRBV20-1	TRBJ2-1	TRBD2	TGCAGTGCTAGGAACCTCCTGCTAGCGGGGACCAATGAGCAGTTCTTC	CSARNLLLAGTNEQFF
many	TRBV7-2	TRBJ1-3	-	TGTGCCAGCAGCTTAGAAGCTGGAAACACCATATATTTT	CASSLEAGNTIYF
-	TRBV5-1	TRBJ2-2	TRBD1	TGCGCCAGCAGCCCGACAGGGTCCACCGGGGAGCTGTTTTTT	CASSPTGSTGELFF
few	TRBV7-2	TRBJ1-5	-	TGTGCCAGCAGCTTTTCCGCGACGAACAATCAGCCCCAGCATTTT	CASSFSATNNQPQHF
few	TRBV7-2	TRBJ2-1	-	TGTGCCAGCAGCTTAGCGGGAGATAGGAATGAGCAGTTCTTC	CASSLAGDRNEQFF
many	TRBV28	TRBJ1-1	-	TGTGCCAGCAGCCCCCCGGACAGAGTGAACACTGAAGCTTTCTTT	CASSPPDRVNTEAFF
few	TRBV7-2	TRBJ2-1	TRBD2	TGTGCCAGCAGCTTTCAGTCCCCGGGACTAGGGGGTGAGCAGTTCTTC	CASSFQSPGLGGEQFF
-	TRBV12-3/TRBV12-4	TRBJ2-7	TRBD1	TGTGCCAGCAGTCTCCGGGACAGGACCTACGAGCAGTACTTC	CASSLRDRTYEQYF
many	TRBV30	TRBJ2-3	-	TGTGCCTGGAGTGTCCTGGACACCCTTTCCGCAGATACGCAGTATTTT	CAWSVLDTLSADTQYF
-	TRBV18	TRBJ2-2	-	TGTGCCAGCTCACCGGGCCTGAACACCGGGGAGCTGTTTTTT	CASSPGLNTGELFF
many	TRBV5-1	TRBJ2-5	TRBD2	TGCGCCAGCAGCTTCGGACTAGCGAATCCAGAGACCCAGTACTTC	CASSFGLANPETQYF
-	TRBV20-1	TRBJ2-5	-	TGCAGTGCTAGGAACAGGGTCGGCAAAGAGACCCAGTACTTC	CSARNRVGKETQYF
-	TRBV12-3/TRBV12-4	TRBJ2-5	-	TGTGCCGGCAGTTTAGGAGGAGGGAAGACCCAGTACTTC	CAGSLGGGKTQYF
-	TRBV12-3/TRBV12-4	TRBJ1-2	-	TGTGCCAGCAGTTTTTGGGGGTTGGGTGGCTACACCTTC	CASSFWGLGGYTF
-	TRBV20-1	TRBJ1-2	-	TGCAGTGCCCCTTGGGGGGTGCACCATGGCTACACCTTC	CSAPWGVHHGYTF